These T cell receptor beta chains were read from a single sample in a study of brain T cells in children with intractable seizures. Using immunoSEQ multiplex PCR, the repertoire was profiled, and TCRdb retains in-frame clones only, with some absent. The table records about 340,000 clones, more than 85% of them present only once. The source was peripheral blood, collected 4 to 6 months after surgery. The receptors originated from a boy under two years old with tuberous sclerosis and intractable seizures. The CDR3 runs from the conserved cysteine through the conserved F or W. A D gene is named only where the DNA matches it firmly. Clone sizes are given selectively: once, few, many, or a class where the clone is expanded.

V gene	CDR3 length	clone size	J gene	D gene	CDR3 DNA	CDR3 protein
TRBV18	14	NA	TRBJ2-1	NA	TGTGCCAGCTCACCACCTGTGGGTTTCAATGAGCAGTTCTTC	CASSPPVGFNEQFF
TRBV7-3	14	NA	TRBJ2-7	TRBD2	TGTGCCAGCAGCTTAGCGGGAGATGAATACGAGCAGTACTTC	CASSLAGDEYEQYF
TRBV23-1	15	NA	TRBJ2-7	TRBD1	TGCGCCAGCGGAAGACCCGGGACAGTAACCTACGAGCAGTACTTC	CASGRPGTVTYEQYF
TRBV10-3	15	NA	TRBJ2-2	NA	TGTGCCATCGGGCGTCCTGGGGCGAACACCGGGGAGCTGTTTTTT	CAIGRPGANTGELFF
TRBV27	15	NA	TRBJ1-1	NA	TGTGCCAGCAGTTTAAAGCTTCCGCTGGCGGCTGAAGCTTTCTTT	CASSLKLPLAAEAFF
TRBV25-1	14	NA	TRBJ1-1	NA	TGTGCCAGCCTTGGGTTCAGGGAGAACACTGAAGCTTTCTTT	CASLGFRENTEAFF
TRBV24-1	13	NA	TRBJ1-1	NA	TGTGCCACCAGTGACTCTACAGGGAGGGGAGCTTTCTTT	CATSDSTGRGAFF
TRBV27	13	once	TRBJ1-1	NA	TGTGCCAGCAGTTTCGGGCTTAACACTGAAGCTTTCTTT	CASSFGLNTEAFF
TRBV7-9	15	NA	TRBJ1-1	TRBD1	TGTGCCAGCAGCACGAAGGGGGCGCGGGACACTGAAGCTTTCTTT	CASSTKGARDTEAFF
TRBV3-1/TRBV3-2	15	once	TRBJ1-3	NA	TGTGCCAGCAGCCGCCCCGACGGGCCCGGAAACACCATATATTTT	CASSRPDGPGNTIYF
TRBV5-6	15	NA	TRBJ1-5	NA	TGTGCCAGCAGCTTGTTGCGCGGCTCCGGTCAGCCCCAGCATTTT	CASSLLRGSGQPQHF
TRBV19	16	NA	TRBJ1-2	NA	TGTGCCAGTAGTCCCGGCGGCAGGGGCAACAGCTATGGCTACACCTTC	CASSPGGRGNSYGYTF
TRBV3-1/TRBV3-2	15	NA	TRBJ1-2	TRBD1	TGTGCCAGCAGCCATCCGACAGGGGCTACCTATGGCTACACCTTC	CASSHPTGATYGYTF
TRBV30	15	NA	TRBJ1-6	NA	TGTGCCTGGAGTGTAGGGGAGCTTGGTAATTCACCCCTCCACTTT	CAWSVGELGNSPLHF
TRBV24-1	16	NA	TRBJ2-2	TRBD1	TGTGCCACCAGTGATATCGGACAGGGGGCAATCGGGGAGCTGTTTTTT	CATSDIGQGAIGELFF
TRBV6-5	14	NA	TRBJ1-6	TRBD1	TGTGCCATCAAGGTCGGGACAGGGGATTCACCCCTCCACTTT	CAIKVGTGDSPLHF
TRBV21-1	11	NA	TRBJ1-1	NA	TGTGCCAGCAGCCCCCGACAGGGAGCTTTCTTT	CASSPRQGAFF
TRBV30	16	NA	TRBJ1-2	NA	TGTGCCGGGATCCTCCGACCTACTCCGGGGCGCCATGGCTACACCTTC	CAGILRPTPGRHGYTF
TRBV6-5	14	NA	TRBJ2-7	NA	TGTGCCAGCAGGGGTTGGACAGAACACTACGAGCAGTACTTC	CASRGWTEHYEQYF
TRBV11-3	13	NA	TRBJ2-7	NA	TGTGCCAGCAGCCTGGTCCCTAGGGGCGAGCAGTACTTC	CASSLVPRGEQYF
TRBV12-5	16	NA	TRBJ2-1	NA	TGTGCTAGTGGTTTGGTCCTGTCGAGCAACCACAATGAGCAGTTCTTC	CASGLVLSSNHNEQFF
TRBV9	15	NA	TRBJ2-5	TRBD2	TGTGCCAGCAGCGGCGGGGGGGCGCTCCGCGAGACCCAGTACTTC	CASSGGGALRETQYF
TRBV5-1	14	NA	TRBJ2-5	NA	TGCGCCAGCAGCTTGGGTCGGCTACAAGAGACCCAGTACTTC	CASSLGRLQETQYF
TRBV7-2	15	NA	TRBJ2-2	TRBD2	TGTGCCACAACACCCGGCGGGAGAGGTACCGGGGAGCTGTTTTTT	CATTPGGRGTGELFF
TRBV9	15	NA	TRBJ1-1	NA	TGTGCCAGCAGCGTAGTGTCAGATATGAACACTGAAGCTTTCTTT	CASSVVSDMNTEAFF
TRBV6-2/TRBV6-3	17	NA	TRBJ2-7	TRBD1	TGTGCCAGCAGACCTTGGGCTACAGGGGTGAATTCCTACGAGCAGTACTTC	CASRPWATGVNSYEQYF
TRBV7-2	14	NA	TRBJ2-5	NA	TGTGCCAGCAGTTTACTCGGGTCTGCAGAGACCCAGTACTTC	CASSLLGSAETQYF
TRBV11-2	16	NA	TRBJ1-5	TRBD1	TGTGCCAGCAGTCGGGACAGGACCTTTAGCAATCAGCCCCAGCATTTT	CASSRDRTFSNQPQHF
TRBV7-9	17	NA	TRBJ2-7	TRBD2	TGTGCCAGCAGCTTAGGGCGGGAGGGAGCGGGAGCCTACGAGCAGTACTTC	CASSLGREGAGAYEQYF
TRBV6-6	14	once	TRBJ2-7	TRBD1	TGTGCCAGCAGGCGACCGGGACAGAGCTACGAGCAGTACTTC	CASRRPGQSYEQYF
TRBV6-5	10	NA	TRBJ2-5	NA	TGTGCCACCGACGTCCGGACCCAGTACTTC	CATDVRTQYF
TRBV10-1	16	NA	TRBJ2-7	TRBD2	TGCGCCAGCAGTGAAACACTAGCGGGGCCTACAAACGAGCAGTACTTC	CASSETLAGPTNEQYF
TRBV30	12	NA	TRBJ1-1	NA	TGTGCCTGGAGTGTTTCGGGAAGTGAAGCTTTCTTT	CAWSVSGSEAFF
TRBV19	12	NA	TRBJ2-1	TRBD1	TGTGCCAGTAGCCAACAGGGGAATGAGCAGTTCTTC	CASSQQGNEQFF
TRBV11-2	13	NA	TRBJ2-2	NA	TGTGCCAGCAGCTTAGGGGTATCAGGGGAGCTGTTTTTT	CASSLGVSGELFF
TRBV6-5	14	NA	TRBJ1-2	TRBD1	TGTGCCAGCAGTCGGACAGGGGGAGAGTATGGCTACACCTTC	CASSRTGGEYGYTF
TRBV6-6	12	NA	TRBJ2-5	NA	TGTGCCAGCAGTTGGGGGCTCGAGACCCAGTACTTC	CASSWGLETQYF